This TCR beta chain was captured by sequencing in a study of human T cells and chemical hapten exposure. Study-level findings and limits: PT1 expanded TCR numbers tracked positively with patch test score.

A single record per CDR3 protein comes from TCRdb applying MiXCR to the RACE reads. The sample lists about 54,000 distinct CDR3 sequences; around 9.4% were seen once. To note about this clonotype: Its antigen is currently unknown.

As for time point: patch test 2, 6 weeks after DPC sensitization. Treatment: therapeutic diphenylcyclopropenone sensitization with weekly scalp DPC. This CDR3 contains 15 residues. V lost 5 bases and J 1 base, leaving 14 bases between the germline ends. Germline V gives CDR1 SGHTA, CDR2 FQGNSA. The sequenced sample was whole blood, obtained in connection with sensitization to the hapten diphenylcyclopropenone (DPC). The source is a woman between 50 and 59 years old with alopecia areata. Some clones in this sample may be carry-over from other donors' samples. The V call is TRBV7-2, the J call TRBJ1-1, with D perhaps TRBD1 (5 bases). CDR3 residues: CASSLNRNQNTEAFF. For the CDR3, the DNA is TGTGCCAGCAGCCTAAACAGGAACCAGAACACTGAAGCTTTCTTT.